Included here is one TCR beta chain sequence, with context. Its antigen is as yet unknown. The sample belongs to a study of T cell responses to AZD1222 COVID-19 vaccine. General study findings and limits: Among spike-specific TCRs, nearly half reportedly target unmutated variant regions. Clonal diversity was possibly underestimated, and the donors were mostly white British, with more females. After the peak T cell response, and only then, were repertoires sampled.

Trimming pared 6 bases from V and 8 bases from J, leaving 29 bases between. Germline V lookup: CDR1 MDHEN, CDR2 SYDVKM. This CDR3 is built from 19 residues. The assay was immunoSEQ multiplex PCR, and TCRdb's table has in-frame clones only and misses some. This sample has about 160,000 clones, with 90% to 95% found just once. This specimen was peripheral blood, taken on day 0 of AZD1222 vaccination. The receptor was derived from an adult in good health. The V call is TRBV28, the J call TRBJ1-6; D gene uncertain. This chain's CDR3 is CASSPSRWEWLDGDSPLHF. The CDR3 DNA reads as TGTGCCAGCAGCCCTAGCCGGTGGGAATGGCTCGATGGGGATTCACCCCTCCACTTT. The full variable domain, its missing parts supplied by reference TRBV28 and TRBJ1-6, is DVKVTQSSRYLVKRTGEKVFLECVQDMDHENMFWYRQDPGLGLRLIYFSYDVKMKEKGDIPEGYSVSREKKERFSLILESASTNQTSMYLCASSPSRWEWLDGDSPLHFGNGTRLTVT.